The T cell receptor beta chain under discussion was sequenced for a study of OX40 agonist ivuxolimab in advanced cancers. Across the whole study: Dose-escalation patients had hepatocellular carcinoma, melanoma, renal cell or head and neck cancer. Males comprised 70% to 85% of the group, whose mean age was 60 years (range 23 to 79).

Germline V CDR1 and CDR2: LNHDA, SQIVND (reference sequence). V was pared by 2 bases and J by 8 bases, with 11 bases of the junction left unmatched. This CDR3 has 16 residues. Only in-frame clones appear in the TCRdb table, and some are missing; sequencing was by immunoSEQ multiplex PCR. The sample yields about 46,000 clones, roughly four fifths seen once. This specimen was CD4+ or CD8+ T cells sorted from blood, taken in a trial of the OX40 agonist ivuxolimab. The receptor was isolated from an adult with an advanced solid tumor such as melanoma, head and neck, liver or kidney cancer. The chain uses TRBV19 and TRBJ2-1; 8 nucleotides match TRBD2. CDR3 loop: CASSIRGGLKWDEQFF. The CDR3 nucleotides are TGTGCCAGTAGTATACGGGGGGGCCTTAAGTGGGATGAGCAGTTCTTC.